This T cell receptor (beta chain) was identified in a study of blood T cells in healthy people across ages. Sample-barcoded 5' priming and a J-beta primer mix drove a second PCR of about 6 to 12 cycles. TCRdb recomputed calls from the 5' RACE reads with MiXCR, one row per CDR3 protein. Of 600,000 to 850,000 distinct CDR3 sequences listed, roughly 41% were seen once; the top ten hold 20% to 25%. Each sample gave at least 6 million isolated PBMCs. Deletions cut 0 bases from V and 7 bases from J, with 10 bases between. The CDR3 is 14 amino acids. CDR1 is LGHDT, CDR2 YNNKEL, per germline (reference sequence).

The source material was blood. This TCR was sampled from a woman aged 60-70 years in good health. V gene TRBV3-1 combines with J gene TRBJ1-5, with D possibly matching TRBD1 (5 bases). The CDR3 sequence: CASSQDSSGQPQHF. The CDR3 DNA is TGTGCCAGCAGCCAAGATTCGTCAGGGCAGCCCCAGCATTTT.